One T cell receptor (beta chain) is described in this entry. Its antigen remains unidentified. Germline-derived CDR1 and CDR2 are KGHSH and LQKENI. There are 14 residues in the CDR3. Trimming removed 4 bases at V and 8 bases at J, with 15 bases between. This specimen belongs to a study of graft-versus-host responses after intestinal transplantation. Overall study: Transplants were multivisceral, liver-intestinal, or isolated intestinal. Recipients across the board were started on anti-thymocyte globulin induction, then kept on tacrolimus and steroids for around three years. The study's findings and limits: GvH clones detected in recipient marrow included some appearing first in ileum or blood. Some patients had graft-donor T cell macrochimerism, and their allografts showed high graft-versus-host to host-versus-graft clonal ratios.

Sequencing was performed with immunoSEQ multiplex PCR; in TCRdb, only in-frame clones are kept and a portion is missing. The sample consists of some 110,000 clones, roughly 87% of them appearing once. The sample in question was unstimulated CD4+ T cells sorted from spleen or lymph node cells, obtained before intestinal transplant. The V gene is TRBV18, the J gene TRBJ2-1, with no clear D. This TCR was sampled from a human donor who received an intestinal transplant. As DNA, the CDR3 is TGTGCCAGCTCACGCCTATTTAGTGAGGATGAGCAGTTCTTC. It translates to CASSRLFSEDEQFF.